The rows below give T cell receptor beta chains drawn from one sample of a study of blood T cell repertoires in COVID-19. Method: immunoSEQ multiplex PCR; TCRdb's copy keeps in-frame clones and lacks some. The table records approximately 150,000 clones, about 92% of them present only once. The sequenced material came from peripheral blood. The receptors shown here come from a woman aged 60-75 years with COVID-19, enrolled during active disease. CDR3s include the opening cysteine and the closing phenylalanine or tryptophan. Fields, in order: J gene, clone size, V gene, D gene, CDR3 length, CDR3 DNA, CDR3 protein. A D gene is named only where the DNA matches it firmly. Clone size, where shown, is once, few, many, or a class for clones that have expanded.

j_call: TRBJ1-1; clone_size: -; v_call: TRBV10-3; d_call: TRBD1; cdr3_length: 15; cdr3_nt: TGTGCCATCAGATTGGGACAGGAGGCGAACACTGAAGCTTTCTTT; cdr3_aa: CAIRLGQEANTEAFF
j_call: TRBJ1-1; clone_size: once; v_call: TRBV5-6; d_call: -; cdr3_length: 13; cdr3_nt: TGTGCCAGCAGCTTGGGACGGGACACTGAAGCTTTCTTT; cdr3_aa: CASSLGRDTEAFF
j_call: TRBJ2-7; clone_size: many; v_call: TRBV7-3; d_call: -; cdr3_length: 12; cdr3_nt: TGTGCCAGCAGCTTAATGGGAGGCGAGCAGTACTTC; cdr3_aa: CASSLMGGEQYF
j_call: TRBJ1-6; clone_size: -; v_call: TRBV27; d_call: TRBD1; cdr3_length: 14; cdr3_nt: TGTGCCAGCACACTCGGGACAGGGATGACACCCCTCCACTTT; cdr3_aa: CASTLGTGMTPLHF
j_call: TRBJ2-3; clone_size: -; v_call: TRBV19; d_call: TRBD1; cdr3_length: 17; cdr3_nt: TGTGCCAGTAGTTTGGGACCGGGACAGGGAGGTCCAGATACGCAGTATTTT; cdr3_aa: CASSLGPGQGGPDTQYF
j_call: TRBJ1-2; clone_size: -; v_call: TRBV19; d_call: TRBD1; cdr3_length: 12; cdr3_nt: TGTGCCAGTAGTGACAGGGGGCTCGGCTACACCTTC; cdr3_aa: CASSDRGLGYTF
j_call: TRBJ2-5; clone_size: -; v_call: TRBV5-1; d_call: TRBD1; cdr3_length: 15; cdr3_nt: TGCGCCAGCAGCGGAACAGGGGGTCCCTCGGAGACCCAGTACTTC; cdr3_aa: CASSGTGGPSETQYF
j_call: TRBJ1-4; clone_size: -; v_call: TRBV2; d_call: TRBD1; cdr3_length: 15; cdr3_nt: TGTGCCAGCAGCGGCGGACAGGGAACTAATGAAAAACTGTTTTTT; cdr3_aa: CASSGGQGTNEKLFF
j_call: TRBJ1-1; clone_size: -; v_call: TRBV5-1; d_call: -; cdr3_length: 14; cdr3_nt: TGCGCCAGCAGCAAGGACACACAATACACTGAAGCTTTCTTT; cdr3_aa: CASSKDTQYTEAFF
j_call: TRBJ1-2; clone_size: -; v_call: TRBV9; d_call: -; cdr3_length: 12; cdr3_nt: TGTGCCAGCAGCGTAGTCGGGGATGGCTACACCTTC; cdr3_aa: CASSVVGDGYTF
j_call: TRBJ2-2; clone_size: -; v_call: TRBV4-3; d_call: -; cdr3_length: 17; cdr3_nt: TGCGCCAGCAGCCAACCTTTGGGGACACTCAACACCGGGGAGCTGTTTTTT; cdr3_aa: CASSQPLGTLNTGELFF
j_call: TRBJ2-1; clone_size: few; v_call: TRBV9; d_call: -; cdr3_length: 13; cdr3_nt: TGTGCCAGCAGCCCTCCTACCAACAATGAGCAGTTCTTC; cdr3_aa: CASSPPTNNEQFF
j_call: TRBJ1-5; clone_size: -; v_call: TRBV6-1; d_call: TRBD1; cdr3_length: 15; cdr3_nt: TGTGCCAGCAGTCCCGGGACAGGGGCTCGGCAGCCCCAGCATTTT; cdr3_aa: CASSPGTGARQPQHF
j_call: TRBJ2-1; clone_size: -; v_call: TRBV2; d_call: -; cdr3_length: 17; cdr3_nt: TGTGCCAGCAGTGAAGGGAAGGGGATGAGCTCCTACAATGAGCAGTTCTTC; cdr3_aa: CASSEGKGMSSYNEQFF
j_call: TRBJ2-7; clone_size: -; v_call: TRBV6-2/TRBV6-3; d_call: TRBD1; cdr3_length: 13; cdr3_nt: TGTGCCAGCAGCGGACAGGCGAGGGACGAGCAGTACTTC; cdr3_aa: CASSGQARDEQYF
j_call: TRBJ1-2; clone_size: -; v_call: TRBV25-1; d_call: -; cdr3_length: 12; cdr3_nt: TGTGCCAGCAGTGCCATCAGGGGTGGCTACACCTTC; cdr3_aa: CASSAIRGGYTF
j_call: TRBJ1-4; clone_size: -; v_call: TRBV7-9; d_call: TRBD1; cdr3_length: 15; cdr3_nt: TGTGCCAGCAGCGGGACGACAGGGTTTAATGAAAAACTGTTTTTT; cdr3_aa: CASSGTTGFNEKLFF
j_call: TRBJ1-2; clone_size: -; v_call: TRBV19; d_call: -; cdr3_length: 15; cdr3_nt: TGTGCCAGTAGTATCTTCGGTGGTACCGCCTCTGGCTACACCTTC; cdr3_aa: CASSIFGGTASGYTF